The present entry profiles one T cell receptor (beta chain) with its context. The CDR3 consists of 15 residues. The germline CDR1 and CDR2 sequences are SGHRS and YFSETQ. These data are taken from a study of T cells expressing NK-cell markers. On the study more broadly: Sorted CD3+CD56+NKG2C+, CD3+CD56+NKG2C- and CD3+CD56-NKG2C+ T cells supplied TCR beta repertoires. Seropositivity for HCMV was found in seven of the eight sequenced donors, with one seronegative.

TCRdb re-called the 5' RACE reads and shows each CDR3 protein once, DNA omitted. This sample carries about 550,000 distinct CDR3 sequences, with under 4.5% going to the ten biggest clones. Sequencing was performed on blood T cells: a sorted CD56 or NKG2C T cell subset, CD4+ or CD8+ T cells, or bulk PBMC T cells (not recorded which). The receptor's source is a man aged 18 to 29 in good health. The chain has TRBV5-1 and TRBJ1-5. The CDR3 spells CASSPDITDNQPQHF.